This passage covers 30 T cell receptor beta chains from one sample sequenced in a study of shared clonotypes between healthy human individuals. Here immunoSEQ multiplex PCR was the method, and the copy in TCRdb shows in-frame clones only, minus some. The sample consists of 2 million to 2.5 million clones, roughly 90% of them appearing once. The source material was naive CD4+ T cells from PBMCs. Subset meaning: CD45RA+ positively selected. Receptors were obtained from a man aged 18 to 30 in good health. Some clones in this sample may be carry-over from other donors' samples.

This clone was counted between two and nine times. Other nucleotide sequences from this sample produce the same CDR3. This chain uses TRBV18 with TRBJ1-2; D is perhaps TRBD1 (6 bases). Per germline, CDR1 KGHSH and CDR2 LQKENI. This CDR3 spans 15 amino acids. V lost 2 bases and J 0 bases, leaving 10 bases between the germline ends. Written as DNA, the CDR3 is TGTGCCAGCTCACCAGTACAGGGAGCTAACTATGGCTACACCTTC. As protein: CASSPVQGANYGYTF.

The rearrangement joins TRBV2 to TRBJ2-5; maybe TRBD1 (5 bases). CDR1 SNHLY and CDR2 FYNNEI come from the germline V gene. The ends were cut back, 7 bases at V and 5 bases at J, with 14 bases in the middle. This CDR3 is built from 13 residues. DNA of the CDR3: TGTGCCAGCACCAATGGGGCAGGGGAGACCCAGTACTTC. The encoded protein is CASTNGAGETQYF.

The CDR3 sequence is CASSSPGQEETQYF. The CDR3, as DNA: TGTGCCAGCAGCTCACCGGGACAGGAAGAGACCCAGTACTTC. This chain links TRBV5-4 with TRBJ2-5; TRBD1 agrees at 8 bases. The CDR3 totals 14 residues. The V and J ends lost 3 bases and 3 bases, in that order; junction bases with no gene match: 4. CDR1 and CDR2 from the germline V gene are SGHNT and YYREEE (reference sequence). Full variable domain (missing parts from reference TRBV5-4 and TRBJ2-5): ETGVTQSPTHLIKTRGQQVTLRCSSQSGHNTVSWYQQALGQGPQFIFQYYREEENGRGNFPPRFSGLQFPNYSSELNVNALELDDSALYLCASSSPGQEETQYFGPGTRLLVL.

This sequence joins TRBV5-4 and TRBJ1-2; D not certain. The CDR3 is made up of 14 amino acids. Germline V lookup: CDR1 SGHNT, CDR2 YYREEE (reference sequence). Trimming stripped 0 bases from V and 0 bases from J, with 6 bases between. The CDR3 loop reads CASSLESANYGYTF. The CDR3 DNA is TGTGCCAGCAGCTTGGAGTCCGCTAACTATGGCTACACCTTC. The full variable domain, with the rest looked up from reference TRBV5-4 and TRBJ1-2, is ETGVTQSPTHLIKTRGQQVTLRCSSQSGHNTVSWYQQALGQGPQFIFQYYREEENGRGNFPPRFSGLQFPNYSSELNVNALELDDSALYLCASSLESANYGYTFGSGTRLTVV.

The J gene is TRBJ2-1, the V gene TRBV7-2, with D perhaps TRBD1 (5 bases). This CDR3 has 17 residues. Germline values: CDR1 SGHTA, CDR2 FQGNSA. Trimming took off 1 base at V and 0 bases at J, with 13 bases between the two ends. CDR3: CASSLGGPTSSYNEQFF. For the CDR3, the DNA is TGTGCCAGCAGCTTAGGGGGCCCGACCAGCTCCTACAATGAGCAGTTCTTC. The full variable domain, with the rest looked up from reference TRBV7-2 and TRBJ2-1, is GAGVSQSPSNKVTEKGKDVELRCDPISGHTALYWYRQSLGQGLEFLIYFQGNSAPDKSGLPSDRFSAERTGGSVSTLTIQRTQQEDSAVYLCASSLGGPTSSYNEQFFGPGTRLTVL.

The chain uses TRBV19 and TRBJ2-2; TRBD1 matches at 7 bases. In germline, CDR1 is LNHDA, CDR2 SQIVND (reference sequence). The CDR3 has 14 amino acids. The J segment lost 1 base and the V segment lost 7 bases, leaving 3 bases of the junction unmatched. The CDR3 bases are TGTGCCAGTACCGGGACAGAGAACACCGGGGAGCTGTTTTTT. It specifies CASTGTENTGELFF. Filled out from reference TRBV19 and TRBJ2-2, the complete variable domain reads DGGITQSPKYLFRKEGQNVTLSCEQNLNHDAMYWYRQDPGQGLRLIYYSQIVNDFQKGDIAEGYSVSREKKESFPLTVTSAQKNPTAFYLCASTGTENTGELFFGEGSRLTVL.

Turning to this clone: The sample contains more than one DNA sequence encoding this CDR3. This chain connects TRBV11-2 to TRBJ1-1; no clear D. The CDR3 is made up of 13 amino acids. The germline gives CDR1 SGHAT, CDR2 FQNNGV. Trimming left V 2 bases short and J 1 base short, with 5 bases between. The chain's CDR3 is CASSLRENTEAFF. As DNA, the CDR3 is TGTGCCAGCAGCTTACGGGAGAACACTGAAGCTTTCTTT.

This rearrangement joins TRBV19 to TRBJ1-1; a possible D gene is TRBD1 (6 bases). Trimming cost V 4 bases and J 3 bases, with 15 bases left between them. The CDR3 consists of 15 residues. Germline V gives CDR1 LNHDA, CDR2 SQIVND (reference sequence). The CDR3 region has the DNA TGTGCCAGTAGTAGCATGGACAGAGGCGACACTGAAGCTTTCTTT. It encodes CASSSMDRGDTEAFF.

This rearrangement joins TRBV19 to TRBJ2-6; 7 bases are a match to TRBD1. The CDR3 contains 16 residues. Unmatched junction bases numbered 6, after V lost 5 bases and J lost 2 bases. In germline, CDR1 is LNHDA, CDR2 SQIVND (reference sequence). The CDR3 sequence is CASSPNDRAGANVLTF. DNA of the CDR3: TGTGCCAGTAGTCCCAATGACAGGGCTGGGGCCAACGTCCTGACTTTC.

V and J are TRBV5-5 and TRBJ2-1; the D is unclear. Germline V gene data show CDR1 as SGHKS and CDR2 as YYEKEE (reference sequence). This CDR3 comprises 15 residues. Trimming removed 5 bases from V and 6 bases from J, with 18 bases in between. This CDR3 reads CASSYPIAGVNEQFF. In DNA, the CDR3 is TGTGCCAGCAGTTATCCCATCGCTGGGGTCAATGAGCAGTTCTTC. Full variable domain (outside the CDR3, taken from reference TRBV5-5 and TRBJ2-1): DAGVTQSPTHLIKTRGQQVTLRCSPISGHKSVSWYQQVLGQGPQFIFQYYEKEERGRGNFPDRFSARQFPNYSSELNVNALLLGDSALYLCASSYPIAGVNEQFFGPGTRLTVL.

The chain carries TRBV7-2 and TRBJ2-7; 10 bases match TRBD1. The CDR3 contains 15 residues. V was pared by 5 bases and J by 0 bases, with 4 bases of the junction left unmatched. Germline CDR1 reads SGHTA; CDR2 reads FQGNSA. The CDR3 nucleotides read TGTGCCAGCAGCATTTGGACAGGGGGCTCCTACGAGCAGTACTTC. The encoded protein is CASSIWTGGSYEQYF.

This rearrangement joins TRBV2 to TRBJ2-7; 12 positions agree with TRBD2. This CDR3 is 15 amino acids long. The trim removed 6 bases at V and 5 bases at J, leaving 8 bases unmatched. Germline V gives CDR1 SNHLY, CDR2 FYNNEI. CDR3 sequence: CASRSLTSGSHEQYF. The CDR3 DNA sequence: TGTGCCAGCAGGAGCTTGACTAGCGGGAGTCACGAGCAGTACTTC.

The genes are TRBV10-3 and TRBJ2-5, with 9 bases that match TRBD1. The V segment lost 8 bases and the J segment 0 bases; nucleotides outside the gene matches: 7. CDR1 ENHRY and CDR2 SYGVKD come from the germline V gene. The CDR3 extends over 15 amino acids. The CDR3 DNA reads TGTGCCATCGCGCCCCGGGACAGGGACCAAGAGACCCAGTACTTC. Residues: CAIAPRDRDQETQYF.

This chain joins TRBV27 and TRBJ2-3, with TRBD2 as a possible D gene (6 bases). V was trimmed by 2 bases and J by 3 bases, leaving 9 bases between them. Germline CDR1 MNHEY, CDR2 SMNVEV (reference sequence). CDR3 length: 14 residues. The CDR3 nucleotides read TGTGCCAGCAGTTTACCGGGGGTGACAGATACGCAGTATTTT. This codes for CASSLPGVTDTQYF.

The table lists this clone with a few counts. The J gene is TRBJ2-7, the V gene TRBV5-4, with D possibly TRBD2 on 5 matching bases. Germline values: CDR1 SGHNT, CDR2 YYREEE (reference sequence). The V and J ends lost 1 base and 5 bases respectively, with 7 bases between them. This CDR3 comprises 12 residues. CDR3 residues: CASSLPGNEQYF. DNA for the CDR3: TGTGCCAGCAGCTTGCCGGGGAACGAGCAGTACTTC.

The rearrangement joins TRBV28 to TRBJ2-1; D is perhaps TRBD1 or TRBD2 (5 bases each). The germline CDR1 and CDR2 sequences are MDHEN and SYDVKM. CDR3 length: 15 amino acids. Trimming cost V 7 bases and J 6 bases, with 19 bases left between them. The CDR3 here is CASIVSGRRPNEQFF. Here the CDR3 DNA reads TGTGCCAGCATCGTCTCGGGACGGAGACCCAATGAGCAGTTCTTC.

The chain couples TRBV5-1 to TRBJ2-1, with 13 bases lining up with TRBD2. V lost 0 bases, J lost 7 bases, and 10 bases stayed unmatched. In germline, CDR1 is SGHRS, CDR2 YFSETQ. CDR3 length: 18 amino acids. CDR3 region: CASSLGLTSGRDYNEQFF. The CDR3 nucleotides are TGCGCCAGCAGCTTGGGATTAACTAGCGGGAGGGATTATAATGAGCAGTTCTTC.

CDR3 sequence: CASSEITRGPNQPQHF. The CDR3, as DNA: TGTGCCAGCAGTGAGATCACGAGAGGGCCCAATCAGCCCCAGCATTTT. This sequence joins TRBV2 and TRBJ1-5; D unresolved. CDR1 and CDR2 from the germline V gene are SNHLY and FYNNEI. With 3 bases removed from V and 3 bases from J, the gap between germline ends came to 15 bases. The CDR3 totals 16 residues.

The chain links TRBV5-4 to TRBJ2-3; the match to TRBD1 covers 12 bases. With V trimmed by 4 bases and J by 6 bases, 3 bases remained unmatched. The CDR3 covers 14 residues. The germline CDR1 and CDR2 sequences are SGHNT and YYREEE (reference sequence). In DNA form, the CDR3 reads TGTGCCAGCAGCCGGGACAGGGGGCAGGATACGCAGTATTTT. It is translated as CASSRDRGQDTQYF.

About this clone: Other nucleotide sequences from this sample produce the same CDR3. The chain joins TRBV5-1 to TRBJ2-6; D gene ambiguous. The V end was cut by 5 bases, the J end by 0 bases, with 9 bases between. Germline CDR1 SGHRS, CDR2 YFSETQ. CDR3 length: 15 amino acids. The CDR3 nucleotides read TGCGCCAGCAGTAGCCGCCCCTCTGGGGCCAACGTCCTGACTTTC. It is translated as CASSSRPSGANVLTF. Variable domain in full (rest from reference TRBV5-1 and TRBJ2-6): KAGVTQTPRYLIKTRGQQVTLSCSPISGHRSVSWYQQTPGQGLQFLFEYFSETQRNKGNFPGRFSGRQFSNSRSEMNVSTLELGDSALYLCASSSRPSGANVLTFGAGSRLTVL.

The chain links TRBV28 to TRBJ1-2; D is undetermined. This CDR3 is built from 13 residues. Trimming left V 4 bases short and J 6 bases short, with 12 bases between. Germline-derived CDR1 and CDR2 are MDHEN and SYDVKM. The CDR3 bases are TGTGCCAGCAGTTCCCGGAGACGACATGGCTACACCTTC. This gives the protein CASSSRRRHGYTF.

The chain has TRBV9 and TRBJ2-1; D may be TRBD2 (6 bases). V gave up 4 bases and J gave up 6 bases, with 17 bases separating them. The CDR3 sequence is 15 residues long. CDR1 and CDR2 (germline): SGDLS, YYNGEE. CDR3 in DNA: TGTGCCAGCAGCTCCCGGGGGACTGGGCCCAATGAGCAGTTCTTC. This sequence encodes CASSSRGTGPNEQFF.

This CDR3 reads CASMVLGENIQYF. CDR3 coding DNA: TGCGCCAGCATGGTTCTAGGAGAAAACATTCAGTACTTC. The chain combines TRBV5-1 with TRBJ2-4, with unresolved D. In germline, CDR1 is SGHRS, CDR2 YFSETQ. The CDR3 runs 13 residues. Trimming cost V 6 bases and J 5 bases, with 12 bases left between them.

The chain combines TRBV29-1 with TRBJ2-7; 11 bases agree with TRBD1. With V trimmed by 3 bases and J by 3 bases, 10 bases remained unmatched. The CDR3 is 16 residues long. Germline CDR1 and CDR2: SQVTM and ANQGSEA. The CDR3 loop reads CSVEGFGGQGVYEQYF. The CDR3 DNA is TGCAGCGTTGAGGGGTTTGGGGGACAGGGGGTCTACGAGCAGTACTTC.

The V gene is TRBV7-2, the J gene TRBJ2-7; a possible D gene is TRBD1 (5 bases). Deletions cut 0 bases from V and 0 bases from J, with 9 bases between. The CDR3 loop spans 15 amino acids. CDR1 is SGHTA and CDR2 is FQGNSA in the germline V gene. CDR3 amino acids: CASSLAATASYEQYF. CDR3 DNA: TGTGCCAGCAGCTTAGCCGCGACAGCCTCCTACGAGCAGTACTTC.

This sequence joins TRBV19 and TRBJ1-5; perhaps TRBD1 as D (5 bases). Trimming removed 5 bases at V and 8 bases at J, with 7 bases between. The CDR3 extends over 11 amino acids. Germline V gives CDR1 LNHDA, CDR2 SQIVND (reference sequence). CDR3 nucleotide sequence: TGTGCCAGTAGTGGGGGTGAGCCCCAGCATTTT. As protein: CASSGGEPQHF.

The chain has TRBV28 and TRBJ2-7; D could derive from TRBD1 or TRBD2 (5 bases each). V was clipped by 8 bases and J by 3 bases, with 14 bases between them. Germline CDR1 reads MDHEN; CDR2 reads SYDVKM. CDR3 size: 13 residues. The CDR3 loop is CASCEGRNYEQYF. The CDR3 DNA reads TGTGCCAGCTGCGAGGGGCGAAACTACGAGCAGTACTTC.

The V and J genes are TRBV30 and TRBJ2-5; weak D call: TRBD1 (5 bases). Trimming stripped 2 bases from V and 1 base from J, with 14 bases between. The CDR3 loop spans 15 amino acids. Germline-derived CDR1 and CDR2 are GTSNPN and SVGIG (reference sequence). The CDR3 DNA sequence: TGTGCCTGGAGTTTGTATACAGGAGCCCAAGAGACCCAGTACTTC. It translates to CAWSLYTGAQETQYF.

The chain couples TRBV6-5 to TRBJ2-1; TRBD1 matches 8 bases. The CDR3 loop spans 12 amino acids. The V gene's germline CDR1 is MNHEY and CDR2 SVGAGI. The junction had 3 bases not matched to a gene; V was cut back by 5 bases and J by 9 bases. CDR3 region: CASSITGGEQFF. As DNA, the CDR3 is TGTGCCAGCAGTATAACAGGGGGTGAGCAGTTCTTC.

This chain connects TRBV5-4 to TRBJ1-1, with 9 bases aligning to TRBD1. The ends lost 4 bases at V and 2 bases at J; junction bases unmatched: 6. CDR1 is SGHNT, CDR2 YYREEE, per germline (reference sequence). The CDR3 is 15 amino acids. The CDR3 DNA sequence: TGTGCCAGCAGCAATATGGGACAGGGTAACACTGAAGCTTTCTTT. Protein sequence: CASSNMGQGNTEAFF. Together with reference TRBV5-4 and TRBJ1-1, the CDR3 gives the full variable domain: ETGVTQSPTHLIKTRGQQVTLRCSSQSGHNTVSWYQQALGQGPQFIFQYYREEENGRGNFPPRFSGLQFPNYSSELNVNALELDDSALYLCASSNMGQGNTEAFFGQGTRLTVV.